The 8 T cell receptor beta chains below were found in one sample sequenced in a study of cytomegalovirus exposure and HLA in healthy donors. The PCR was carried out with 60 Vbeta primers and 13 Jbeta primers. The protocol was immunoSEQ multiplex PCR, while the TCRdb copy is restricted to in-frame clones and leaves out a portion. This repertoire shows about 220,000 clones, 70% to 80% found once; its top ten account for 1.5% to 2%. The sample was PBMCs. These receptors all come from a woman in her 30s in good health and CMV-seronegative.

The chain links TRBV4-2 to TRBJ2-5, with 7 bases lining up with TRBD2. J lost 1 base, V lost 1 base, and 0 bases had no gene match. The germline V gene encodes CDR1 LGHNA and CDR2 YNFKEQ. The CDR3 covers 14 residues. As DNA, the CDR3 is TGTGCCAGCAGCCAAGCGGGGGGCCAAGAGACCCAGTACTTC. Protein product: CASSQAGGQETQYF.

This chain uses TRBV6-5 with TRBJ1-6, with TRBD1 matching over 7 bases. CDR3 length equals 14 residues. The germline gives CDR1 MNHEY, CDR2 SVGAGI. V was pared by 6 bases and J by 7 bases, with 6 bases of the junction left unmatched. The CDR3 DNA sequence: TGTGCCAGCAGACAGGGGACGGGGAATTCACCCCTCCACTTT. Translated: CASRQGTGNSPLHF.

Details on this clone: Other DNA sequences in the sample encode the same CDR3. The CDR3 protein is CASSGPGQGLKRVYGYTF. The CDR3 bases are TGTGCCAGCAGTGGACCGGGACAGGGGCTGAAGAGGGTCTATGGCTACACCTTC. The chain links TRBV25-1 to TRBJ1-2, with 10 nucleotides matching TRBD1. CDR3 size: 18 residues. Germline V gives CDR1 MGHDK, CDR2 SYGVNS. The ends lost 4 bases at V and 4 bases at J; junction bases unmatched: 15.

As regards this clone: Since a far larger clone is one base different, this is likely a read error. This sample also contains other DNA sequences that code for the same CDR3. V usage is TRBV27 and J usage is TRBJ1-1; tentative D call: TRBD1 (5 bases). This CDR3 spans 13 amino acids. In germline, CDR1 is MNHEY, CDR2 SMNVEV (reference sequence). CDR3 residues: CASVPMGQVEPFF. CDR3 bases: TGTGCCAGCGTACCTATGGGGCAGGTTGAACCTTTCTTT.

This clone was picked up one time. The gene calls are TRBV7-9 and TRBJ1-2, with D unclear. The germline V gene encodes CDR1 SEHNR and CDR2 FQNEAQ (reference sequence). This CDR3 has 14 residues. The V gene lost 5 bases and the J gene lost 0 bases, with 10 bases spanning the gap. This CDR3 is CASSPGLTNYGYTF. The CDR3 DNA is TGTGCCAGCAGCCCAGGACTAACTAACTATGGCTACACCTTC. Filled out from reference TRBV7-9 and TRBJ1-2, the complete variable domain reads DTGVSQNPRHKITKRGQNVTFRCDPISEHNRLYWYRQTLGQGPEFLTYFQNEAQLEKSRLLSDRFSAERPKGSFSTLEIQRTEQGDSAMYLCASSPGLTNYGYTFGSGTRLTVV.

In its sample, this clone was seen once. The chain employs TRBV7-9 and TRBJ1-1, with D perhaps TRBD1 (6 bases). Per germline, CDR1 SEHNR and CDR2 FQNEAQ (reference sequence). The CDR3 spans 14 residues. V lost 6 bases and J 5 bases, leaving 16 bases between the germline ends. DNA for the CDR3: TGTGCCAGCAGTCTGGGGGCGTTAAAGACTGAAGCTTTCTTT. It is translated as CASSLGALKTEAFF.

This clone has only one observation. The genes are TRBV7-9 and TRBJ2-5, with D possibly TRBD1 on 5 matching bases. Per germline, CDR1 SEHNR and CDR2 FQNEAQ (reference sequence). Trimming stripped 1 base from V and 1 base from J, with 13 bases between. The length of the CDR3 is 16 residues. In DNA, the CDR3 is TGTGCCAGCAGCTTAGGGGGCCAGGGAATCCAAGAGACCCAGTACTTC. Its protein product is CASSLGGQGIQETQYF.

The chain recombines TRBV5-4 with TRBJ2-3; 8 nucleotides agree with TRBD2. Germline V lookup: CDR1 SGHNT, CDR2 YYREEE (reference sequence). The CDR3 is 15 amino acids. J gave up 6 bases and V 1 base, and 7 bases lay outside the gene matches. The CDR3 coding sequence is TGTGCCAGCAGCTTGTGGGCGGGGGGAGTTGATACGCAGTATTTT. Translation: CASSLWAGGVDTQYF.